This T cell receptor (beta chain) was obtained from a study of blood T cell repertoires in COVID-19. Study as a whole: Samples representing acute and convalescent COVID-19 were sourced from the United States, Italy and Spain. PBMCs, B-cell-depleted T cells, or T cells provided the cDNA or gDNA that made up the material.

Germline values: CDR1 MNHEY, CDR2 SVGAGI. V gave up 7 bases and J gave up 2 bases; unmatched junction bases: 6. The length of the CDR3 is 14 residues. Produced via immunoSEQ multiplex PCR; TCRdb's table is partial and in-frame only. The sample includes a few hundred thousand clones, more than 70% of them seen just once. This chain links TRBV6-5 with TRBJ1-2, with 8 nucleotides matching TRBD1. Sequenced: peripheral blood. The TCR sequence derives from a woman between 45 and 65 years old with acute or convalescent COVID-19. CDR3 sequence (DNA): TGTGCCAGCACTCGAAGGACAGGGAACTATGGCTACACCTTC. Translated, it gives CASTRRTGNYGYTF.